This TCR beta chain stems from a study of blood T cells in healthy people across ages. Study conclusions and caveats: Observed TCR beta diversity per million T cells went down as age went up. This fall followed a roughly linear course with age. Unsorted PBMCs blocked a conclusive comparison of naive and antigen-experienced cells.

A second about 6 to 11 cycle PCR used barcoded and J-beta primers. TCRdb re-called the 5' RACE reads with MiXCR, one entry per CDR3 protein. Among 1.5 million to 2 million distinct CDR3 sequences listed, roughly 32% were seen once. In regard to this clonotype: No antigen is known for it.

This CDR3 is built from 15 residues. In germline, CDR1 is SGHKS, CDR2 YYEKEE (reference sequence). V was clipped by 4 bases and J by 11 bases, with 24 bases between them. The sequence came from a woman between 25 and 40 years old in good health. The source material was blood. The chain carries TRBV5-5 and TRBJ2-5; D may be TRBD1 or TRBD2 (5 bases each). The CDR3: CASSHQPGPGREQYF. The CDR3 DNA reads as TGTGCCAGCAGCCACCAGCCGGGACCAGGTAGGGAGCAGTACTTC.